The clone carrying this T cell receptor beta chain was observed many times. What it binds is unknown. Each person with ophthalmopathy scored at least 3 on the Clinical Activity Score, reached NOSPECS grade 4 or higher, and had been ill under 3 months. Exclusions: uncontrolled infection, other autoimmune disease, pregnancy, lactation. This specimen comes from a study of T cells in Graves' hyperthyroidism and ophthalmopathy. Study-wide points: Most thyroid clonotypes expanded above 0.001 appeared in blood too.

The CDR3 has 17 amino acids. Per germline, CDR1 SGHRS and CDR2 YFSETQ. Trimming took off 0 bases at V and 0 bases at J, with 10 bases between the two ends. Using RNA transcripts as the source, TCR beta CDR3 regions were amplified. Researchers ran a first-round RT-PCR on the TCR CDR3 using the HTBI primer set. Using its own MiXCR run on the multiplex PCR reads, TCRdb lists one record per CDR3 protein. The table includes nearly 250,000 distinct CDR3 sequences, approximately 24% detected once. The genes are TRBV5-1 and TRBJ2-6; weak D call: TRBD1 (5 bases). The sequenced sample was blood. The receptor's source is a woman aged 40 to 49 with Graves' ophthalmopathy. CDR3 bases: TGCGCCAGCAGCTTGGGGCAGGGCAGCTCTGGGGCCAACGTCCTGACTTTC. It translates to CASSLGQGSSGANVLTF.